The rows below give T cell receptor beta chains drawn from one sample of a study of blood T cell repertoires in COVID-19. Profiled with immunoSEQ multiplex PCR; TCRdb holds only in-frame clones, not every one. Of 200,000 to 250,000 clones listed, 88% are singletons. Specimen: peripheral blood. All receptors come from a woman aged 55-70 years with acute or convalescent COVID-19. Both conserved end residues are part of each CDR3. Fields, in order: V gene, clone size, J gene, D gene, CDR3 protein, CDR3 DNA. A D gene is named only where the DNA matches it firmly. Not every row has a clone size; where given, it reads once, few, many or a size class.

TRBV10-3,NA,TRBJ2-1,TRBD2,CATGTSGSQGEQFF,TGTGCCACCGGGACTAGCGGGAGTCAAGGTGAGCAGTTCTTC
TRBV30,NA,TRBJ1-5,NA,CAWSGVNQPQHF,TGTGCCTGGTCAGGGGTTAATCAGCCCCAGCATTTT
TRBV5-1,NA,TRBJ2-1,TRBD1,CASSLQGQGLDEQFF,TGCGCCAGCAGCTTACAGGGACAGGGGCTCGATGAGCAGTTCTTC
TRBV5-1,NA,TRBJ2-7,TRBD2,CASSFSGTSDYEQYF,TGCGCCAGCAGCTTTTCCGGGACTAGCGATTACGAGCAGTACTTC
TRBV6-5,NA,TRBJ1-5,NA,CASGLGRRQPQHF,TGTGCCAGCGGACTAGGGCGCAGACAGCCCCAGCATTTT
TRBV4-1,NA,TRBJ1-3,NA,CASSQASSGNTIYF,TGCGCCAGCAGCCAAGCTAGCTCTGGAAACACCATATATTTT
TRBV18,NA,TRBJ2-3,TRBD1,CASSPKDRVRTDTQYF,TGTGCCAGCTCACCCAAGGACAGGGTGAGAACAGATACGCAGTATTTT
TRBV30,NA,TRBJ1-5,NA,CAWSVVGLGQPQHF,TGTGCCTGGAGTGTAGTGGGGCTTGGTCAGCCCCAGCATTTT
TRBV24-1,once,TRBJ1-1,NA,CATRKQMNTEAFF,TGTGCCACCAGGAAACAAATGAACACTGAAGCTTTCTTT
TRBV7-6,NA,TRBJ2-1,NA,CASSLLAGSYNEQFF,TGTGCCAGCAGCCTACTAGCTGGGTCCTACAATGAGCAGTTCTTC
TRBV7-7,NA,TRBJ2-2,TRBD2,CASRRLAGGHTGELFF,TGTGCTAGCAGGCGACTAGCGGGGGGCCACACCGGGGAGCTGTTTTTT
TRBV6-5,once,TRBJ2-3,TRBD2,CASRISGGYADTQYF,TGTGCCAGCAGGATTAGCGGGGGGTACGCAGATACGCAGTATTTT
TRBV24-1,NA,TRBJ2-5,NA,CATSATGLETQYF,TGTGCCACCAGTGCTACAGGGTTGGAGACCCAGTACTTC
TRBV9,once,TRBJ2-2,TRBD1,CASSFRGQGGELFF,TGTGCCAGCAGCTTCAGGGGGCAAGGCGGGGAGCTGTTTTTT
TRBV2,NA,TRBJ1-2,TRBD1,CASRVQPGQGNYGYTF,TGTGCCAGCAGGGTTCAACCGGGACAGGGAAACTATGGCTACACCTTC
TRBV6-6,NA,TRBJ1-1,TRBD1,CASMRQGRTEAFF,TGTGCCAGCATGCGACAGGGACGCACTGAAGCTTTCTTT
TRBV2,NA,TRBJ1-2,TRBD1,CASSTKDTGGYGYTF,TGTGCCAGCAGTACCAAGGATACAGGGGGATATGGCTACACCTTC
TRBV5-6,NA,TRBJ1-4,NA,CASSLWGGNEKLFF,TGTGCCAGCAGCTTGTGGGGAGGGAATGAAAAACTGTTTTTT
TRBV4-3,NA,TRBJ1-6,NA,CASSQGGDLSSYNSPLHF,TGCGCCAGCAGCCAAGGGGGGGACTTAAGCTCCTATAATTCACCCCTCCACTTT
TRBV30,NA,TRBJ2-2,TRBD2,CAWSVRQGGVAGGRTGELFF,TGTGCCTGGAGTGTAAGGCAGGGAGGTGTAGCGGGAGGACGAACCGGGGAGCTGTTTTTT
TRBV30,NA,TRBJ1-1,NA,CAWSTGMKNTEAFF,TGTGCCTGGAGTACCGGGATGAAGAACACTGAAGCTTTCTTT
TRBV11-2,NA,TRBJ2-3,NA,CASSPHSTDTQYF,TGTGCCAGCAGCCCACATAGCACAGATACGCAGTATTTT
TRBV5-1,few,TRBJ2-7,NA,CASSLPNTESYSYEQYF,TGCGCCAGCAGCTTGCCTAATACGGAGTCTTACTCCTACGAGCAGTACTTC
TRBV4-3,NA,TRBJ2-3,TRBD2,CASSQEGPVLAGGLDTQYF,TGCGCCAGCAGCCAAGAAGGCCCCGTACTAGCGGGAGGTTTAGATACGCAGTATTTT
TRBV10-2,NA,TRBJ2-7,TRBD2,CASSEMRGVAGVYEQYF,TGCGCCAGCAGTGAAATGAGAGGGGTAGCGGGAGTCTACGAGCAGTACTTC
TRBV3-1/TRBV3-2,NA,TRBJ2-1,NA,CASSQVRDRPPQQFF,TGTGCCAGCAGCCAAGTGCGGGACCGACCACCTCAGCAGTTCTTC
TRBV7-9,NA,TRBJ2-7,NA,CASSGTPSSYEQYF,TGTGCCAGCAGCGGGACACCGAGCTCCTACGAGCAGTACTTC
TRBV13,NA,TRBJ2-3,NA,CASSLGTAYSTDTQYF,TGTGCCAGCAGCTTAGGGACAGCCTATAGCACAGATACGCAGTATTTT
TRBV7-9,few,TRBJ1-1,NA,CAIPGAGSRQAFF,TGTGCCATCCCAGGAGCAGGGTCTCGGCAAGCTTTCTTT
TRBV7-9,NA,TRBJ1-5,NA,CASTYGGEQPQHF,TGTGCCAGCACGTACGGGGGGGAACAGCCCCAGCATTTT
TRBV11-2,once,TRBJ1-6,TRBD1,CASSRTGAASPLHF,TGTGCCAGCAGCCGCACAGGGGCGGCTTCACCCCTCCACTTT
TRBV18,NA,TRBJ2-1,TRBD2,CASSPVLAGVSNEQFF,TGTGCCAGCTCACCGGTCTTAGCGGGAGTGAGCAATGAGCAGTTCTTC
TRBV7-9,NA,TRBJ1-4,TRBD1,CASSLVRGQTATNEKLFF,TGTGCCAGCAGCTTAGTCCGGGGACAGACCGCAACTAATGAAAAACTGTTTTTT
TRBV2,NA,TRBJ1-5,TRBD1,CASGGALSILNQPQHF,TGTGCCTCAGGGGGCGCGCTCTCTATATTGAATCAGCCCCAGCATTTT
TRBV5-1,NA,TRBJ2-3,TRBD1,CASSKGQGPDTQYF,TGCGCCAGCAGCAAGGGACAGGGCCCAGATACGCAGTATTTT
TRBV19,NA,TRBJ2-7,TRBD2,CASSKVHGGSSGYEQYF,TGTGCCAGTAGTAAGGTTCACGGCGGGAGTTCGGGCTACGAGCAGTACTTC
TRBV4-3,once,TRBJ2-1,TRBD2,CASSQQAGEPYNEQFF,TGCGCCAGCAGCCAGCAAGCGGGAGAACCCTACAATGAGCAGTTCTTC
TRBV5-5,once,TRBJ2-1,TRBD1,CASSLRTDRGYNEQFF,TGTGCCAGCAGCTTGCGCACGGACAGGGGATACAATGAGCAGTTCTTC
TRBV6-5,NA,TRBJ1-5,NA,CASSQGSYQPQHF,TGTGCCAGCAGTCAGGGCTCATATCAGCCCCAGCATTTT
TRBV11-3,NA,TRBJ2-2,NA,CASSFSTGELFF,TGTGCCAGCAGCTTCAGCACCGGGGAGCTGTTTTTT
TRBV6-2/TRBV6-3,NA,TRBJ2-7,TRBD1,CASSSPLQGRSYEQYF,TGTGCCAGCAGCTCCCCGCTACAGGGGCGATCCTACGAGCAGTACTTC
TRBV25-1,NA,TRBJ2-5,TRBD2,CASGLAGEETQYF,TGTGCCAGCGGACTAGCGGGAGAAGAGACCCAGTACTTC
TRBV7-9,NA,TRBJ2-3,TRBD2,CASSLIAGASTDTQYF,TGTGCCAGCAGCTTAATAGCGGGAGCCAGCACAGATACGCAGTATTTT
TRBV29-1,NA,TRBJ1-1,NA,CSVVFGDTEAFF,TGCAGCGTTGTTTTCGGGGACACTGAAGCTTTCTTT
TRBV5-8,NA,TRBJ2-7,TRBD1,CASTHRGISYEQYF,TGTGCCAGCACCCACAGGGGGATCTCCTACGAGCAGTACTTC
TRBV24-1,NA,TRBJ2-5,TRBD1,CATSDPTGAGETQYF,TGTGCCACCAGTGATCCGACAGGGGCTGGTGAGACCCAGTACTTC
TRBV5-1,once,TRBJ2-3,TRBD2,CASSPVPGGADTQYF,TGCGCCAGCAGCCCCGTTCCGGGAGGTGCAGATACGCAGTATTTT
TRBV30,NA,TRBJ1-1,TRBD1,CAWSNEGQGGKAFF,TGTGCCTGGAGTAACGAAGGACAGGGCGGTAAAGCTTTCTTT
TRBV30,few,TRBJ1-1,NA,CAWSVRTGTTEAFF,TGTGCCTGGAGTGTAAGAACAGGGACCACTGAAGCTTTCTTT